The clone carrying this T cell receptor beta chain was recorded once. The antigen is unknown. Sequencing was performed with immunoSEQ multiplex PCR; in TCRdb, only in-frame clones are kept and a portion is missing. This sample has 100,000 or so clones, with 75% to 90% found just once. This sample was taken from a study of identifying expanded T cells in peripheral blood. The study's findings and limits: Technical replicates showed about 1.2 changed clones; roughly two weeks roughly 18; four weeks 19.

V lost 2 bases and J lost 0, with 4 bases in between. Per the germline V gene, CDR1 is MNHNS and CDR2 is SASEGT. CDR3 length: 13 residues. Healthy donors had no documented immune events, such as infections, while sampled. The sample consisted of blood. This clonotype was obtained from a person between 18 and 69 years old in good health. This chain connects TRBV6-1 to TRBJ1-1, with D unclear. Written as DNA, the CDR3 is TGTGCCAGCAGTGAACATATGAACACTGAAGCTTTCTTT. Amino acids: CASSEHMNTEAFF.